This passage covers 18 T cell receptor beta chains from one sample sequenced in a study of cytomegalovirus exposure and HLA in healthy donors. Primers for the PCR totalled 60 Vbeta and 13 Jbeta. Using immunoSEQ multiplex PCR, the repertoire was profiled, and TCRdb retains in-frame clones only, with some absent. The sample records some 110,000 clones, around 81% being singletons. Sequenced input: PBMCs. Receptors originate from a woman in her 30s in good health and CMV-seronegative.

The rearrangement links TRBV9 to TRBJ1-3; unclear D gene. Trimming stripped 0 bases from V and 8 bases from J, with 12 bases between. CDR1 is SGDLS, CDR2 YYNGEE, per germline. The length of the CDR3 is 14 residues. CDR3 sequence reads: CASSVGRESYTIYF. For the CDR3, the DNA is TGTGCCAGCAGCGTAGGGAGGGAAAGTTACACCATATATTTT.

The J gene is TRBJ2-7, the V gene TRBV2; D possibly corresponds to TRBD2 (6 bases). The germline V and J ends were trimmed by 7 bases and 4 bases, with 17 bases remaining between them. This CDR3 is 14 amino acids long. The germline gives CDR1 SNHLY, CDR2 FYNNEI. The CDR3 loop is CASTRGGSKYEQYF. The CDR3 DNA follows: TGTGCCAGCACCCGTGGGGGGAGTAAGTACGAGCAGTACTTC.

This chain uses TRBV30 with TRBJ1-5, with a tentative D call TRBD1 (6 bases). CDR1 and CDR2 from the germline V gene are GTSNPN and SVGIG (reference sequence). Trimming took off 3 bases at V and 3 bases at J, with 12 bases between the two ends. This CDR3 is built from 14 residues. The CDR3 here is CAWSDGTPNQPQHF. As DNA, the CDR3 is TGTGCCTGGAGCGATGGGACACCCAATCAGCCCCAGCATTTT.

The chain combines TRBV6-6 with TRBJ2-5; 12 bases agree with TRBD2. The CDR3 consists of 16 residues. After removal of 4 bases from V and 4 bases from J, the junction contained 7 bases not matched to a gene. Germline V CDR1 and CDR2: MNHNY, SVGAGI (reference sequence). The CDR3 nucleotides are TGTGCCAGCAGTTCCGCACTAGCGGGAGGCCCAGAGACCCAGTACTTC. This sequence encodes CASSSALAGGPETQYF.

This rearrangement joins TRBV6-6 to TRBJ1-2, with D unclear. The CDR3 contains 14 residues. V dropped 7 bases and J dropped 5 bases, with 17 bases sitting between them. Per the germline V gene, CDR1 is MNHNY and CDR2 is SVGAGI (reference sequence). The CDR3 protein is CASTSTGQSYGYTF. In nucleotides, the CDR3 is TGTGCCAGCACTTCCACTGGGCAGTCTTATGGCTACACCTTC.

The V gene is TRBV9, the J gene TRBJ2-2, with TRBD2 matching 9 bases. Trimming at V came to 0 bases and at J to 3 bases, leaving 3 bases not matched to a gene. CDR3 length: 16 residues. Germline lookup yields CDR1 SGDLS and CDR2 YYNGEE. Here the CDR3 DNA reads TGTGCCAGCAGCGTAGGGACTAGCGCCTACACCGGGGAGCTGTTTTTT. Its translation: CASSVGTSAYTGELFF.

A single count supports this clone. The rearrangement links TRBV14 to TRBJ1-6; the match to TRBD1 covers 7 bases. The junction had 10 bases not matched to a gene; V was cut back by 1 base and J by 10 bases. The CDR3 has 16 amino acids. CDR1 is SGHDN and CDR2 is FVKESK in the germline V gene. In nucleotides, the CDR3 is TGTGCCAGCAGCCAAGGGATTAACAGGGGAGAATCACCCCTCCACTTT. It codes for CASSQGINRGESPLHF.

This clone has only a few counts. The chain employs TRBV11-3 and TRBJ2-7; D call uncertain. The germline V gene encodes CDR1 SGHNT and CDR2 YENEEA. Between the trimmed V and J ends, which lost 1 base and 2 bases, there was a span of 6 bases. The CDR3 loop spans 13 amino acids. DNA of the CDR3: TGTGCCAGCAGCTTAGGTTCAGCCTACGAGCAGTACTTC. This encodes CASSLGSAYEQYF.

The CDR3 reads CASIPGDRVSYEQYF. The CDR3 DNA is TGTGCCAGCATCCCCGGGGACAGGGTCTCCTACGAGCAGTACTTC. This chain uses TRBV7-8 with TRBJ2-7, with 9 bases that match TRBD1. Germline CDR1 reads SGHVS; CDR2 reads FQNEAQ. The CDR3 loop spans 15 amino acids. V shed 7 bases, J shed 0 bases, and the junction held 7 bases outside the gene matches.

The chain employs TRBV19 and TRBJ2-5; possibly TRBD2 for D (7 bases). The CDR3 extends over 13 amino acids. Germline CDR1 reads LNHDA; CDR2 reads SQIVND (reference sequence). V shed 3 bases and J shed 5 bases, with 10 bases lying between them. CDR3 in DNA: TGTGCCAGTAGTATGGGGGGGGCCGAGACCCAGTACTTC. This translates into CASSMGGAETQYF.

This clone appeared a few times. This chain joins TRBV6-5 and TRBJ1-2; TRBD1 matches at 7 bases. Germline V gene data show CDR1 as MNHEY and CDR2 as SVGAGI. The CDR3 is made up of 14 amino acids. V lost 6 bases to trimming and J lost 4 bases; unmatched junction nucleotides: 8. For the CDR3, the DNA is TGTGCCAGCAGAGAACAGGGGTCGGGCTATGGCTACACCTTC. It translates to CASREQGSGYGYTF.

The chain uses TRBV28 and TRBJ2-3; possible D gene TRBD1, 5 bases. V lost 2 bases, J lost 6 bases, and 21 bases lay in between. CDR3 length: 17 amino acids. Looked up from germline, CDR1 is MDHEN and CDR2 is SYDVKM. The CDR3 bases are TGTGCCAGCAGTTTAATTCAAACAGGTGTAGGGCCGGATACGCAGTATTTT. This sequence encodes CASSLIQTGVGPDTQYF.

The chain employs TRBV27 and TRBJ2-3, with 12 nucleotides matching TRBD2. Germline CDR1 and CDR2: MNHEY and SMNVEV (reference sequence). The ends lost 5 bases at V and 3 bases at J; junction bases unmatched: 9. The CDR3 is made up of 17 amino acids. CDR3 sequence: CASSQTGLAGPTDTQYF. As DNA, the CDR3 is TGTGCCAGCAGTCAAACCGGACTAGCGGGACCGACAGATACGCAGTATTTT.

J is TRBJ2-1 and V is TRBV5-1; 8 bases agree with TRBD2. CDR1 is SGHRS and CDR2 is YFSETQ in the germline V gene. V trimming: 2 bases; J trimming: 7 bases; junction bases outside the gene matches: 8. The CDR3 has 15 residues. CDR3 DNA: TGCGCCAGCAGCTTAACACTAGCGGACGGAAATGAGCAGTTCTTC. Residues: CASSLTLADGNEQFF.

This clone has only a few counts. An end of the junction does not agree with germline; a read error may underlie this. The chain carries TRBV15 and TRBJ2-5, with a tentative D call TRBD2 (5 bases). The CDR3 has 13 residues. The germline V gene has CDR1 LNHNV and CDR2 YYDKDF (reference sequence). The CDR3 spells CATSGEGKETQYF. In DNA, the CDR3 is TGTGCCACCAGCGGAGAGGGCAAAGAGACCCAGTACTTC.

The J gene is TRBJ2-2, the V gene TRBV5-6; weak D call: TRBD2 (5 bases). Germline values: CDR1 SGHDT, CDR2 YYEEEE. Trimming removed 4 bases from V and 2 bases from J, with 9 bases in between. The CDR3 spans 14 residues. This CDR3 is CASSPGGNTGELFF. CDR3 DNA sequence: TGTGCCAGCAGCCCCGGAGGAAACACCGGGGAGCTGTTTTTT.

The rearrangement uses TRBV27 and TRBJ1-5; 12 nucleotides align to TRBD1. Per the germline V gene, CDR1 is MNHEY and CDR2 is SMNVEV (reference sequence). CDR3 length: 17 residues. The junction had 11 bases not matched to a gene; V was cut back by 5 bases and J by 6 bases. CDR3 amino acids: CASSLIGDRGQSQPQHF. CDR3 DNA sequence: TGTGCCAGCAGTCTAATAGGGGACAGGGGGCAAAGTCAGCCCCAGCATTTT.

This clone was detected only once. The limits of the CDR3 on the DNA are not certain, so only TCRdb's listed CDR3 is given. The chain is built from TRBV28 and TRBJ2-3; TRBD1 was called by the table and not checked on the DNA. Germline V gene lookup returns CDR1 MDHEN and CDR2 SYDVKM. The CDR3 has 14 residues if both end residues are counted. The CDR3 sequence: CASSSSTPPDTQYF.